Described below is a single TCR beta chain sequence and its context. The target of this receptor is not known. Base qualities are not recorded, but no much larger clone differs from it by a single base. This sample is drawn from a study of T cells after yellow fever vaccination (dated by TCRdb to between 2018 and 2020). For the wider study: Libraries from fractions with low cell numbers were prepared with the SMART-Seq v4 Ultra Low Input RNA kit. Bulk PBMC replicates and cell subsets were isolated from blood drawn at multiple timepoints before and after both primary and secondary immunization. To track T-cell clones before and after primary and booster YFV17D yellow fever vaccination, bulk TCR alpha and beta repertoires were sequenced longitudinally. Two healthy male donors, one aged 18 to 30 and one aged 30 to 40 years, were included in the cohort.

At the junction V is shortened by 4 bases and J by 7 bases; bases outside the gene matches: 8. The CDR3 spans 15 residues, from the cysteine through the phenylalanine. Left in the record is the CDR3 DNA by itself, 45 bases read in frame from the first base. The germline V gene yields SGHRS for CDR1 and YFSETQ for CDR2. TCR cDNA was made using 5'RACE template switching, a step that added a universal primer site and unique molecular identifiers. cDNA synthesis was primed from both the TCR alpha and TCR beta constant segments. Two PCR steps were used to amplify libraries, with sample barcodes and sequencing adapters being added in the second step. Libraries were sequenced on Illumina HiSeq 2500 (2x100 bp) or NovaSeq (2x150 bp). The authors processed their data as follows. MIGEC handled demultiplexing of reads and collapsing into UMI consensus sequences, while MiXCR performed V(D)J alignment. Vaccine-responding clonotypes were defined with edgeR using replicate PBMC samples, requiring FDR below 0.01 and a log2 fold change above 5 up to day 15. Each bulk clonotype received a CD4 or CD8 identity based on whether the sequenced CD4 or CD8 repertoire contained that clonotype at higher abundance. TCRdb ran its own pipeline on the public reads, namely fastp trimming at Q25 and MiXCR clone calling, and kept in-frame beta chains. Every distinct CDR3 protein forms one entry, paired with its most common genes and DNA. The V and J calls shown here were made by TCRdb, not taken from the authors' results. Within this sample are 300,000 to 400,000 distinct CDR3 sequences, with about 9.5% of them counted one time only. Clones ranked in the top ten supply more than 15% of the sample.

Summary of the overall study and its limitations: A small fraction of clonotypes showed up in both the CD4 and CD8 compartments, probably as a result of convergent recombination. FACS-sorted repertoires could contain abundant contaminating clonotypes from the bulk population, so computational filtering was required. The secondary T-cell response was found to be weaker but faster than the primary response, with a peak reached on day 5 rather than on day 15. After the booster, most of the clones that had expanded following primary vaccination were detected again (approximately 96% of CD4 and around 90% of CD8), which suggests that memory was broadly maintained. Because the study included only two donors, the extent to which the findings can be generalized is limited.

Sample treatment or condition, as interpreted from the label and publication: live attenuated yellow fever vaccine strain. At each blood-draw timepoint, two biological replicates of bulk PBMCs were collected. A standard Ficoll-Paque protocol was used to isolate PBMCs from peripheral blood. TriZol was used to extract RNA from bulk PBMCs, CD4 and CD8 fractions, and dextramer-positive and dextramer-negative fractions. The chain is encoded by TRBV5-1 joined to TRBJ1-1; a stretch of 12 junction bases matches TRBD1. The specimen comprised PBMCs, sampled on the day of the first yellow fever vaccination. The origin of this receptor is a man aged 18 to 35 who received the YFV17D yellow fever vaccine. The CDR3 amino acid sequence is: CASSQWDRGQSEAFF. The DNA sequence is as follows: TGCGCCAGCAGCCAGTGGGACAGGGGGCAAAGTGAAGCTTTCTTT.